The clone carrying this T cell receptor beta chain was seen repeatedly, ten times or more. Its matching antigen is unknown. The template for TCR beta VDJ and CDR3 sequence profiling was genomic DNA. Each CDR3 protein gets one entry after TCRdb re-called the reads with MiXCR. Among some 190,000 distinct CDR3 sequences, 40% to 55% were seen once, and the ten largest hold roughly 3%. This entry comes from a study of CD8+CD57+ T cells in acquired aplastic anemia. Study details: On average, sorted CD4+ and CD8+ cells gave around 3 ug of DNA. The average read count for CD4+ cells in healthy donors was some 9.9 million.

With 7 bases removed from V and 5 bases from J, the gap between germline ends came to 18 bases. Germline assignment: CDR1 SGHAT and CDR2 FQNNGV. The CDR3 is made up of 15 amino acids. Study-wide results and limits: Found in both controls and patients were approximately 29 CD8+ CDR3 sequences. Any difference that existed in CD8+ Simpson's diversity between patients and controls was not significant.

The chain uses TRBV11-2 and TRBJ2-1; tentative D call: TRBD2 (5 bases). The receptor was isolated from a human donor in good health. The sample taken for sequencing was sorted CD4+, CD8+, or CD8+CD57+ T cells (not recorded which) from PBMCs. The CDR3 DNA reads TGTGCCAGCACCCTCAGTGCGGGCCTGCACAATGAGCAGTTCTTC. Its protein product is CASTLSAGLHNEQFF.